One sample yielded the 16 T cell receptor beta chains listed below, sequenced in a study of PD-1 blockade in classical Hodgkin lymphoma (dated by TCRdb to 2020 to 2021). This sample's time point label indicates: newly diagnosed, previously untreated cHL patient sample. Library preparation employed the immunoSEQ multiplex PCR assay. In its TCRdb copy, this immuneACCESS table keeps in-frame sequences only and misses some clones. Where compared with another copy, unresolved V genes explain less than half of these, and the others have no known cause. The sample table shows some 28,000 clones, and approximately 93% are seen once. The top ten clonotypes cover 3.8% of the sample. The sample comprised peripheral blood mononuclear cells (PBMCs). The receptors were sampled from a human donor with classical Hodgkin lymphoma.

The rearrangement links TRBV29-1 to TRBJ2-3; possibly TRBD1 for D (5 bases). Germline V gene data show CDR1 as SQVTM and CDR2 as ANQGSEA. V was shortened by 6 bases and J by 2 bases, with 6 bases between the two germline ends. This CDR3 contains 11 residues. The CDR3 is CSVRVTDTQYF. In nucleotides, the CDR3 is TGCAGCGTCAGGGTCACAGATACGCAGTATTTT.

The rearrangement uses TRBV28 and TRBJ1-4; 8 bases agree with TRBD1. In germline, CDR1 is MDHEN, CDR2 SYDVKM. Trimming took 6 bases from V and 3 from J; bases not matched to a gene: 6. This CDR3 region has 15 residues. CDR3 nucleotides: TGTGCCAGCAGACTTCCGGGACAGGCTAATGAAAAACTGTTTTTT. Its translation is CASRLPGQANEKLFF.

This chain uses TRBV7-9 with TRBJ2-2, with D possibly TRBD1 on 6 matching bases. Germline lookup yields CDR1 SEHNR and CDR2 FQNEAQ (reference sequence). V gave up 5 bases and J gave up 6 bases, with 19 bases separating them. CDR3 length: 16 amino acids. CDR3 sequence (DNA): TGTGCCAGCAGCATCGGGACATCGGGGATCGCCGGGGAGCTGTTTTTT. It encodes CASSIGTSGIAGELFF.

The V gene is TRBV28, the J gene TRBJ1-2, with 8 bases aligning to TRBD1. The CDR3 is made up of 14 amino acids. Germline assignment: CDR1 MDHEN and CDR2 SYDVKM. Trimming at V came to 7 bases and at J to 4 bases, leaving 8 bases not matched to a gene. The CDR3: CASTSRTGIYGYTF. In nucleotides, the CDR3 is TGTGCCAGCACCTCTCGGACAGGGATCTATGGCTACACCTTC.

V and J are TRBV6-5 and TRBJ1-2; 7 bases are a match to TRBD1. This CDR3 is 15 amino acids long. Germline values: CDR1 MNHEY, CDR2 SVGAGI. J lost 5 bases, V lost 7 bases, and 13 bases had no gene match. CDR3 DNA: TGTGCCAGCACCCCAGGGGGGGCTGTAAAGTATGGCTACACCTTC. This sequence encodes CASTPGGAVKYGYTF.

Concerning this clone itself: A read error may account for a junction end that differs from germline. The CDR3 sequence is CSADGLTGAEEIQYF. DNA of the CDR3: TGCAGCGCCGATGGCTTGACAGGGGCGGAGGAGATCCAGTACTTC. The gene calls are TRBV29-1 and TRBJ2-5; 8 nucleotides agree with TRBD1. Germline CDR1 SQVTM, CDR2 ANQGSEA. The CDR3 consists of 15 residues.

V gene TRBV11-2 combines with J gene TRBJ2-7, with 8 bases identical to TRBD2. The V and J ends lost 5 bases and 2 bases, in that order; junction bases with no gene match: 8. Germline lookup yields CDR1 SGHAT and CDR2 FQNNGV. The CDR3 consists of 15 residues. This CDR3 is CASSRISGRAYEQYF. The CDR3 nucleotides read TGTGCCAGCAGCCGGATAAGCGGGAGAGCCTACGAGCAGTACTTC.

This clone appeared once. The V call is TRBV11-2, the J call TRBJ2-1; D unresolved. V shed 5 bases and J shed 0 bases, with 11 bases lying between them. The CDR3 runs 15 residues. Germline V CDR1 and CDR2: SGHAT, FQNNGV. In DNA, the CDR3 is TGTGCCAGCAGCCAAACACTTAGCTCCTACAATGAGCAGTTCTTC. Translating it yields CASSQTLSSYNEQFF.

The CDR3 loop is CASSLLTGGLSYEQYF. The CDR3, as DNA: TGCGCCAGCAGCCTGCTCACGGGAGGCCTATCCTACGAGCAGTACTTC. This chain uses TRBV5-1 with TRBJ2-7; TRBD2 aligns across 7 bases. The CDR3 has 16 amino acids. After removal of 4 bases from V and 1 base from J, the junction contained 11 bases not matched to a gene. CDR1 is SGHRS, CDR2 YFSETQ, per germline.

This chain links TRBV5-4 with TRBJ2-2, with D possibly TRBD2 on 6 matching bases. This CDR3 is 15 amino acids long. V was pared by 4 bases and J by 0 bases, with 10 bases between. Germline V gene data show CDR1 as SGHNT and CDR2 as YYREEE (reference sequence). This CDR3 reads CASSRDSANTGELFF. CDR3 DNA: TGTGCCAGCAGCCGGGACTCCGCGAACACCGGGGAGCTGTTTTTT. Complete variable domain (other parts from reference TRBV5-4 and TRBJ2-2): ETGVTQSPTHLIKTRGQQVTLRCSSQSGHNTVSWYQQALGQGPQFIFQYYREEENGRGNFPPRFSGLQFPNYSSELNVNALELDDSALYLCASSRDSANTGELFFGEGSRLTVL.

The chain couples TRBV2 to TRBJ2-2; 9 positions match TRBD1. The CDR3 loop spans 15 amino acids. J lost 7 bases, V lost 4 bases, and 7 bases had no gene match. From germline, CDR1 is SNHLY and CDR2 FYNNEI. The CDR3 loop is CASSVKGTGSGELFF. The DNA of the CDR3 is TGTGCCAGCAGTGTCAAAGGGACAGGGAGCGGGGAGCTGTTTTTT.

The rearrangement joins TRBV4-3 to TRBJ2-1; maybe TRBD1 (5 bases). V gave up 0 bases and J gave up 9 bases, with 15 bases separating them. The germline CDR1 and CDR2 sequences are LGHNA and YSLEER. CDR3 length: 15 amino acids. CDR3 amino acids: CASSQDWSDRGEQFF. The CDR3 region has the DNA TGCGCCAGCAGCCAAGATTGGTCAGATAGGGGTGAGCAGTTCTTC.

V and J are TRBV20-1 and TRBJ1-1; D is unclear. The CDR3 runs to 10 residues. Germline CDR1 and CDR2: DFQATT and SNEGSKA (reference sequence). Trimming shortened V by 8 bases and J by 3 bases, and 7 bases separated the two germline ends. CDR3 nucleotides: TGCAGTACGGTGGACACTGAAGCTTTCTTT. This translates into CSTVDTEAFF.

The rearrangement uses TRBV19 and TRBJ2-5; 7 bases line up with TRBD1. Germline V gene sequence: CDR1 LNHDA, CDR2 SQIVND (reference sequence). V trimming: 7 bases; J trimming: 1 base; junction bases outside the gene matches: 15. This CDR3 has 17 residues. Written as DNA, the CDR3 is TGTGCCAGTACCCATGGCAGGGGGATTAGGGGCCAAGAGACCCAGTACTTC. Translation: CASTHGRGIRGQETQYF. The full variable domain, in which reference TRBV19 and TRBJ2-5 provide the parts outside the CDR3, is DGGITQSPKYLFRKEGQNVTLSCEQNLNHDAMYWYRQDPGQGLRLIYYSQIVNDFQKGDIAEGYSVSREKKESFPLTVTSAQKNPTAFYLCASTHGRGIRGQETQYFGPGTRLLVL.

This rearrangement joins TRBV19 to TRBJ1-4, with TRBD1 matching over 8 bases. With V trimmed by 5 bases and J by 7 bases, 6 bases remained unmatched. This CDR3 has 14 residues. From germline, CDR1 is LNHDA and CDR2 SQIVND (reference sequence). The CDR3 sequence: CASSGQGWGEKLFF. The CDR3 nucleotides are TGTGCCAGTAGTGGACAGGGTTGGGGTGAAAAACTGTTTTTT.

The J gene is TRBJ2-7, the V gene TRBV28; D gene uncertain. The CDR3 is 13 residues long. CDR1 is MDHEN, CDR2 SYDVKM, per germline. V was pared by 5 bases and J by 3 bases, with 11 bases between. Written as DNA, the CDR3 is TGTGCCAGCAGTGGTGGTGGCTTCTACGAGCAGTACTTC. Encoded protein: CASSGGGFYEQYF.